The 7 T cell receptor beta chains listed next were all sequenced from one sample in a study of blood T cell repertoires in COVID-19. The data were produced by immunoSEQ multiplex PCR, yet TCRdb's version contains in-frame clones alone and is incomplete. The sample lists over 110,000 clones, around 88% occurring once. The sample comprised peripheral blood. Source of these receptors: a human donor in a cohort sampled during active COVID-19.

This clone was seen once. The chain carries TRBV27 and TRBJ2-2; D may be TRBD2 (6 bases). Trimming removed 3 bases at V and 5 bases at J, with 10 bases between. The CDR3 contains 14 residues. CDR1 and CDR2 (germline): MNHEY, SMNVEV (reference sequence). The CDR3 spells CASSLPGLTGELFF. The CDR3 DNA reads as TGTGCCAGCAGTTTGCCAGGACTAACCGGGGAGCTGTTTTTT.

The chain recombines TRBV5-1 with TRBJ1-1, with D tentatively TRBD1 (5 bases). CDR3 size: 16 residues. V was pared by 5 bases and J by 0 bases, with 17 bases between. Germline V gene data show CDR1 as SGHRS and CDR2 as YFSETQ. CDR3 in amino acids: CASRTGGNLLNTEAFF. The CDR3 DNA reads TGCGCCAGCAGAACGGGGGGGAATTTACTGAACACTGAAGCTTTCTTT.

The rearrangement links TRBV6-1 to TRBJ2-1; 7 nucleotides agree with TRBD1. CDR1 and CDR2 from the germline V gene are MNHNS and SASEGT. This CDR3 has 14 residues. The trim removed 2 bases at V and 7 bases at J, leaving 5 bases unmatched. The CDR3 loop reads CASSEPDRPNEQFF. CDR3 in DNA: TGTGCCAGCAGTGAACCGGACAGGCCGAATGAGCAGTTCTTC.

The CDR3 nucleotides are TGTGCCAGCAGCGTAGAGCGGGACTTCAACTATGGCTACACCTTC. Its translation: CASSVERDFNYGYTF. The chain carries TRBV9 and TRBJ1-2, with TRBD1 as a possible D gene (5 bases). V was trimmed by 0 bases and J by 2 bases, leaving 11 bases between them. From germline, CDR1 is SGDLS and CDR2 YYNGEE. The length of the CDR3 is 15 residues.

This rearrangement joins TRBV4-1 to TRBJ2-7, with a weak D call TRBD2 (6 bases). V gave up 0 bases and J gave up 4 bases, with 13 bases separating them. Germline values: CDR1 MGHRA, CDR2 YSYEKL. The CDR3 has 15 amino acids. The DNA of the CDR3 is TGCGCCAGCAGCCAAGATATCAGGGAGGCTTACGAGCAGTACTTC. This sequence encodes CASSQDIREAYEQYF.

The chain joins TRBV30 to TRBJ2-1, with D perhaps matching TRBD2 (7 bases). The V end lost 3 bases, the J end lost 9 bases, and 15 bases lay between the germline ends. CDR1 is GTSNPN and CDR2 is SVGIG in the germline V gene (reference sequence). This CDR3 contains 13 residues. In nucleotides, the CDR3 is TGTGCCTGGAGCCTGGGGGGGGGCGGTGAGCAGTTCTTC. This codes for CAWSLGGGGEQFF.

The chain recombines TRBV7-9 with TRBJ1-1; TRBD1 aligns across 10 bases. The CDR3 extends over 14 amino acids. CDR1 and CDR2 from the germline V gene are SEHNR and FQNEAQ (reference sequence). After removal of 5 bases from V and 3 bases from J, the junction contained 3 bases not matched to a gene. This CDR3 is CASSPGTGDTEAFF. The CDR3 DNA reads as TGTGCCAGCAGCCCTGGGACAGGGGACACTGAAGCTTTCTTT.